The 12 T cell receptor beta chains below come from one sample, sequenced in a study of T cell repertoires in aging, cancer and after chemotherapy (dated by TCRdb to the late 2010s). These reads were obtained on an Illumina MiSeq. Rearranged TRB sequences spanning V, D and J segments were amplified by multiplex touch-down PCR using a mixed TRB-A/B primer pool. TCRdb reran the public reads through fastp at Q25 and MiXCR, keeping productive beta chains. Rows are combined by CDR3 protein, so each entry shows the most common genes and DNA. The sample yields around 13,000 distinct CDR3 sequences; about 27% were counted once. The leading ten clones occupy about 9.9% of the sample. TCR beta rearrangements were amplified from genomic DNA isolated from peripheral blood, not from sorted cells or RNA. What was sequenced was blood. All receptors derive from a human donor with a blood cancer.

This clonotype is medium-sized. The CDR3 is CASTGNYGYTF. DNA for the CDR3: TGTGCCAGCACTGGGAACTATGGCTACACCTTC. This chain uses TRBV6-5 with TRBJ1-2; D not certain. Between the trimmed V and J ends, which lost 7 bases and 2 bases, there was a span of 5 bases. In germline, CDR1 is MNHEY, CDR2 SVGAGI. This CDR3 is 11 amino acids long.

This clonotype was observed a few times. V usage is TRBV10-3 and J usage is TRBJ2-1; D perhaps matches TRBD2 (6 bases). V was pared by 5 bases and J by 0 bases, with 8 bases between. Germline V lookup: CDR1 ENHRY, CDR2 SYGVKD. This CDR3 region has 14 residues. The chain's CDR3 is CAISPGSSYNEQFF. CDR3 coding DNA: TGTGCCATCAGTCCCGGGAGCTCCTACAATGAGCAGTTCTTC.

As to this clonotype: Just one base apart from a much larger clone, this may be a read error. The chain has TRBV30 and TRBJ2-1; a weak D match, TRBD2 (6 bases). CDR3 length: 14 residues. Germline V lookup: CDR1 GTSNPN, CDR2 SVGIG (reference sequence). The CDR3 DNA follows: TGTGCCTGGAGCCACGGGGGTCCTCTTAATGAGGAGTTCTTC. It codes for CAWSHGGPLNEEFF.

This clonotype is medium-sized by share. The chain couples TRBV30 to TRBJ2-7; perhaps TRBD2 as D (5 bases). Trimming cost V 0 bases and J 5 bases, with 14 bases left between them. The CDR3 totals 14 residues. From germline, CDR1 is GTSNPN and CDR2 SVGIG (reference sequence). CDR3 nucleotides: TGTGCCTGGAGTGTACTAGGTAGTACCCACGAGCAGTACGTC. Amino acid sequence: CAWSVLGSTHEQYV.

This rearrangement joins TRBV5-1 to TRBJ2-5; D is uncertain. CDR3 size: 15 residues. CDR1 and CDR2 (germline): SGHRS, YFSETQ. Trimming shortened V by 0 bases and J by 1 base, and 10 bases separated the two germline ends. In DNA, the CDR3 is TGCGCCAGCAGCTTGGCGCCTCCGCCCCAAGAGACCCAGTACTTC. The encoded protein is CASSLAPPPQETQYF. Based on the CDR3 plus reference TRBV5-1 and TRBJ2-5, the full variable domain is KAGVTQTPRYLIKTRGQQVTLSCSPISGHRSVSWYQQTPGQGLQFLFEYFSETQRNKGNFPGRFSGRQFSNSRSEMNVSTLELGDSALYLCASSLAPPPQETQYFGPGTRLLVL.

The gene calls are TRBV10-3 and TRBJ2-3, with TRBD1 as a possible D gene (6 bases). The V end lost 4 bases, the J end lost 0 bases, and 11 bases lay between the germline ends. Germline CDR1 and CDR2: ENHRY and SYGVKD. The CDR3 is 15 amino acids. CDR3 loop: CAISGQGYSTDTQYF. The CDR3 DNA reads TGTGCCATCAGTGGTCAGGGGTATAGCACAGATACGCAGTATTTT.

The chain links TRBV20-1 to TRBJ1-1; 8 nucleotides match TRBD1. CDR3 length equals 14 residues. The V and J ends lost 1 base and 6 bases, in that order; junction bases with no gene match: 7. Germline V lookup: CDR1 DFQATT, CDR2 SNEGSKA (reference sequence). CDR3 sequence reads: CSARADRDRAEAFF. DNA for the CDR3: TGCAGTGCTAGAGCGGACAGGGATAGGGCTGAAGCTTTCTTT.

The J gene is TRBJ2-5, the V gene TRBV5-4; 7 bases map to TRBD2. The CDR3 is made up of 17 amino acids. The V gene's germline CDR1 is SGHNT and CDR2 YYREEE (reference sequence). With V trimmed by 2 bases and J by 5 bases, 15 bases remained unmatched. The CDR3 is CASSFVDRSGVAETQYF. CDR3 coding DNA: TGTGCCAGCAGCTTTGTCGACCGGAGCGGGGTGGCGGAGACCCAGTACTTC. The full variable domain, with the rest looked up from reference TRBV5-4 and TRBJ2-5, is ETGVTQSPTHLIKTRGQQVTLRCSSQSGHNTVSWYQQALGQGPQFIFQYYREEENGRGNFPPRFSGLQFPNYSSELNVNALELDDSALYLCASSFVDRSGVAETQYFGPGTRLLVL.

The CDR3 nucleotides read TGTGCCAGCACGGGTCCAGCGGGATACGTTGAGACCCAGTACTTC. Translating gives CASTGPAGYVETQYF. The chain recombines TRBV11-1 with TRBJ2-5, with 7 nucleotides matching TRBD2. Trimming cost V 7 bases and J 5 bases; bases outside gene matches: 13. This CDR3 comprises 15 residues. Germline CDR1 is SGHAT and CDR2 is FQDESV (reference sequence).

In its sample, this clonotype is medium-sized (0.01 to 0.1%). The rearrangement links TRBV5-4 to TRBJ2-2, with D perhaps TRBD2 (5 bases). V shed 0 bases and J shed 0 bases, with 9 bases lying between them. Per the germline V gene, CDR1 is SGHNT and CDR2 is YYREEE (reference sequence). CDR3 length equals 16 residues. The CDR3 region is CASSLASSSNTGELFF. The CDR3, as DNA: TGTGCCAGCAGCTTGGCCTCTAGCTCGAACACCGGGGAGCTGTTTTTT.

This clonotype was detected many times. V is TRBV6-5 and J is TRBJ1-5; no reliable D call. The CDR3 length is 13 residues. Germline V gives CDR1 MNHEY, CDR2 SVGAGI. V dropped 5 bases and J dropped 7 bases, with 12 bases sitting between them. The CDR3 reads CASSGAKGQPQHF. The CDR3 coding sequence is TGTGCCAGCAGTGGAGCTAAGGGACAGCCCCAGCATTTT.

Comments on this clonotype: This may stem from a read error, because a much larger clone lies one nucleotide away. The rearrangement uses TRBV19 and TRBJ2-1; D not resolved. The length of the CDR3 is 13 residues. The V and J ends lost 3 bases and 5 bases respectively, with 8 bases between them. Germline assignment: CDR1 LNHDA and CDR2 SQIVND (reference sequence). Written as DNA, the CDR3 is TGTGCCAGTAGTATTGACGGCCACAATGAGCAGTTCTTC. Its protein product is CASSIDGHNEQFF.